This entry features one T cell receptor (beta chain) sequence. Its cognate antigen is unknown. This record comes from a study of T-cell memory formation after mild COVID-19. Study-level results: In second-wave clones peaking day 37, SARS-CoV-2 specificity remained unconfirmed. Mostly located in CM and EM were contracting CD4+ clones, with contracting CD8+ clones located in EMRA.

This CDR3 spans 14 amino acids. V lost 5 bases to trimming and J lost 0 bases, with 11 bases between them. Germline values: CDR1 SGHTA, CDR2 FQGNSA. One entry per CDR3 protein, called by TCRdb with MiXCR from the 5' RACE reads. This table has some 180,000 distinct CDR3 sequences, less than 20% appearing once. The receptor was isolated from a man younger than 35 who had mild COVID-19 (a few samples of this study predate the infection). Cell type and time point are not known. The sequenced sample was PBMCs or a T cell subset sorted from them (not recorded which). The V gene is TRBV7-2, the J gene TRBJ2-7, with a possible D match to TRBD2 (6 bases). CDR3 residues: CASSPGLISYEQYF. In DNA form, the CDR3 reads TGTGCCAGCAGCCCGGGACTCATCTCCTACGAGCAGTACTTC.